A single sample is the source of the 23 T cell receptor beta chains below, sequenced in a study of blood T cells in healthy people across ages. Next came a second PCR, run for about 7 to 11 cycles, which used a sample-barcoded 5' primer along with a J-beta primer mix. TCRdb re-called the 5' RACE reads with MiXCR, one entry per CDR3 protein. Here the sample spans 1.5 million to 2 million distinct CDR3 sequences, roughly 30% being singletons. The sequencing input was blood. These receptors originate from a woman aged 25-40 years in good health.

The gene calls are TRBV2 and TRBJ2-1; D is uncertain. Trimming stripped 8 bases from V and 2 bases from J, with 10 bases between. Germline V lookup: CDR1 SNHLY, CDR2 FYNNEI. CDR3 length: 13 residues. DNA for the CDR3: TGTGCCAGCGAACGCGGAGCCTACAATGAGCAGTTCTTC. It translates to CASERGAYNEQFF.

This clonotype appeared a few times. The chain links TRBV20-1 to TRBJ2-4, with 12 nucleotides matching TRBD1. The end of the DNA is better explained by TRBJ2-7, so the J call may be wrong. Germline V gives CDR1 DFQATT, CDR2 SNEGSKA (reference sequence). The CDR3 spans 15 residues. As DNA, the CDR3 is TGCAGTGCTTCCCCCGTCCGGGACAGGGGGCTCGAGCAGTACTTC. It specifies CSASPVRDRGLEQYF.

The rearrangement uses TRBV7-2 and TRBJ2-4, with TRBD1 matching 7 bases. The DNA end is more similar to TRBJ2-7, so the J call may be wrong. Germline CDR1 and CDR2: SGHTA and FQGNSA. The CDR3 has 15 amino acids. The CDR3 DNA sequence: TGTGCCAGCAGTCTAAGGGACAGCCCCACCACCGAGCAGTACTTC. Translated: CASSLRDSPTTEQYF.

This clonotype was detected a few times. The chain is built from TRBV2 and TRBJ2-5, with TRBD1 as a possible D gene (5 bases). This CDR3 has 15 residues. Trimming stripped 1 base from V and 5 bases from J, with 14 bases between. Germline CDR1 reads SNHLY; CDR2 reads FYNNEI. In DNA form, the CDR3 reads TGTGCCAGCAGTGAAGGGAACCAGGGTTTGGAGACCCAGTACTTC. Protein: CASSEGNQGLETQYF.

This clonotype was seen a handful of times. The chain uses TRBV20-1 and TRBJ2-1, with TRBD2 identical over 11 bases. CDR3 length: 15 amino acids. Per germline, CDR1 DFQATT and CDR2 SNEGSKA (reference sequence). Germline trimming cut 1 base from V and 7 bases from J; bases unmatched to any gene: 6. CDR3 sequence (DNA): TGCAGTGCTAGAGTACTAGCGGGAGATAGTAATGAGCAGTTCTTC. Its protein is CSARVLAGDSNEQFF.

This rearrangement joins TRBV6-1 to TRBJ1-5, with a tentative D call TRBD1 (5 bases). Germline V CDR1 and CDR2: MNHNS, SASEGT. CDR3 length: 14 residues. Trimming pared 5 bases from V and 9 bases from J, leaving 17 bases between. The CDR3 sequence: CASSPQGYNGPQHF. CDR3 nucleotide sequence: TGTGCCAGCAGTCCTCAGGGCTACAATGGGCCCCAGCATTTT.

With respect to this clonotype: A junction end diverges from the germline sequence, so it may reflect a read error. J is TRBJ1-1 and V is TRBV20-1, with D uncertain. Germline CDR1 DFQATT, CDR2 SNEGSKA (reference sequence). The CDR3 runs 14 residues. CDR3: CSARDRRRGTETFF. DNA of the CDR3: TGCAGTGCTAGAGATCGCAGGAGAGGTACTGAAACTTTCTTT.

This clonotype was counted a few times. The rearrangement joins TRBV12-3 or TRBV12-4 to TRBJ1-1, with TRBD1 identical over 7 bases. Trimming removed 1 base from V and 1 base from J; junction bases left unmatched: 6. The CDR3 sequence is 16 residues long. CDR3 DNA sequence: TGTGCCAGCAGTTTAGAGGGAGGGGACAGGAACACTGAAGCTTTCTTT. The encoded protein is CASSLEGGDRNTEAFF.

The chain joins TRBV2 to TRBJ2-3; TRBD2 agrees at 8 bases. The length of the CDR3 is 14 residues. CDR1 is SNHLY, CDR2 FYNNEI, per germline. V trimming: 6 bases; J trimming: 4 bases; junction bases outside the gene matches: 6. Written as DNA, the CDR3 is TGTGCCAGCAGCCAGCGGGAGTTCCCAGATACGCAGTATTTT. This sequence encodes CASSQREFPDTQYF.

As concerns this clonotype: Relative to the germline gene, one junction end is altered; a read error may explain this. The chain joins TRBV6-1 to TRBJ2-7, with 7 positions matching TRBD1. The germline V gene encodes CDR1 MNHNS and CDR2 SASEGT. The CDR3 consists of 12 residues. DNA of the CDR3: TGCGCCAGCGAGGGGGCGGTCTACGAGCAGTACTTC. This translates into CASEGAVYEQYF.

The V and J genes are TRBV20-1 and TRBJ2-5, with 12 nucleotides matching TRBD2. The CDR3 covers 13 residues. The germline CDR1 and CDR2 sequences are DFQATT and SNEGSKA (reference sequence). The CDR3 sequence: CRGTSGYQETQYF. The DNA for the CDR3 is TGCAGGGGGACTAGCGGGTACCAAGAGACCCAGTACTTC.

The chain combines TRBV20-1 with TRBJ1-1; D might be TRBD1 (6 bases). Germline CDR1 DFQATT, CDR2 SNEGSKA (reference sequence). The CDR3 is made up of 15 amino acids. Trimming pared 0 bases from V and 5 bases from J, leaving 16 bases between. The CDR3 nucleotides are TGCAGTGCTAGAGATATGAGGGGGGGGAAAACTGAAGCTTTCTTT. Amino acids: CSARDMRGGKTEAFF.

This clonotype came up many times. The rearrangement uses TRBV29-1 and TRBJ1-4; 8 nucleotides match TRBD1. V was clipped by 7 bases and J by 3 bases; unmatched bases: 4. This CDR3 has 13 residues. CDR1 and CDR2 from the germline V gene are SQVTM and ANQGSEA. CDR3 amino acids: CSASTGANEKLFF. The DNA of the CDR3 is TGCAGCGCCTCGACAGGGGCTAATGAAAAACTGTTTTTT.

With respect to this clonotype: The junction does not match germline at one end; this may be a read error. V usage is TRBV14 and J usage is TRBJ2-1; TRBD2 is a possible D gene (5 bases). Germline CDR1 SGHDN, CDR2 FVKESK. The CDR3 spans 16 residues. The DNA of the CDR3 is TGTGCCAGCAGCCCTCTAAAGGGCACCCGAGGGAATGAGCGGTTCTTC. As protein: CASSPLKGTRGNERFF. The whole variable domain, remainder taken from reference TRBV14 and TRBJ2-1, is EAGVTQFPSHSVIEKGQTVTLRCDPISGHDNLYWYRRVMGKEIKFLLHFVKESKQDESGMPNNRFLAERTGGTYSTLKVQPAELEDSGVYFCASSPLKGTRGNERFFGPGTRLTVL.

The genes are TRBV7-2 and TRBJ1-5; D is unclear. The CDR3 consists of 16 residues. V lost 2 bases and J 4 bases, leaving 15 bases between the germline ends. Germline V gene sequence: CDR1 SGHTA, CDR2 FQGNSA. The CDR3 sequence: CASSLLAGKMNQPQHF. Written as DNA, the CDR3 is TGTGCCAGCAGCTTATTGGCCGGGAAAATGAATCAGCCCCAGCATTTT. Supplemented by reference TRBV7-2 and TRBJ1-5, the full variable domain reads GAGVSQSPSNKVTEKGKDVELRCDPISGHTALYWYRQSLGQGLEFLIYFQGNSAPDKSGLPSDRFSAERTGGSVSTLTIQRTQQEDSAVYLCASSLLAGKMNQPQHFGDGTRLSIL.

The CDR3 bases are TGCAGTGCCTCGCGGGGGCCTATTAGGGGAACTGAAGCTTTCTTT. Translating gives CSASRGPIRGTEAFF. The rearrangement uses TRBV20-1 and TRBJ1-1, with a possible D match to TRBD1 (6 bases). The CDR3 is 15 amino acids. The ends were cut back, 6 bases at V and 5 bases at J, with 22 bases in the middle. CDR1 is DFQATT and CDR2 is SNEGSKA in the germline V gene (reference sequence).

This clonotype was seen a single time. The chain combines TRBV9 with TRBJ2-2; D gene uncertain. V was cut by 0 bases and J by 5 bases, with 14 bases left in between. The germline CDR1 and CDR2 sequences are SGDLS and YYNGEE. The CDR3 is made up of 16 amino acids. CDR3 in amino acids: CASSVGSSYGTGELFF. The CDR3 DNA sequence: TGTGCCAGCAGCGTAGGCTCGTCTTATGGGACCGGGGAGCTGTTTTTT.

The gene calls are TRBV20-1 and TRBJ2-1; possible D gene TRBD1, 6 bases. This CDR3 region has 16 residues. V lost 0 bases to trimming and J lost 6 bases, with 18 bases between them. Germline-derived CDR1 and CDR2 are DFQATT and SNEGSKA (reference sequence). CDR3 region: CSARDVQGLYINEQFF. In nucleotides, the CDR3 is TGCAGTGCTAGAGATGTGCAGGGGCTTTATATCAATGAGCAGTTCTTC.

The J gene is TRBJ1-2, the V gene TRBV27; a weak D match, TRBD1 (5 bases). The CDR3 totals 14 residues. The germline gives CDR1 MNHEY, CDR2 SMNVEV (reference sequence). The ends were cut back, 6 bases at V and 4 bases at J, with 15 bases in the middle. This CDR3 is CASRRLGVGYGYTF. DNA for the CDR3: TGTGCCAGCAGGAGACTAGGGGTAGGCTATGGCTACACCTTC.

This sequence joins TRBV6-2 or TRBV6-3 and TRBJ2-1; 11 positions match TRBD2. V dropped 5 bases and J dropped 7; count of bases not matched to a gene: 7. The germline V gene has CDR1 MNHEY and CDR2 SVGEGT. This CDR3 spans 15 amino acids. CDR3 region: CASSPLASGRNEQFF. CDR3 bases: TGTGCCAGCAGTCCCCTGGCTAGCGGGAGGAATGAGCAGTTCTTC.

This clonotype was recorded many times. V usage is TRBV3-1 and J usage is TRBJ2-5; the D gene is possibly TRBD1 (5 bases). Trimming removed 3 bases from V and 3 bases from J, with 14 bases in between. The CDR3 sequence is 15 residues long. The germline V gene has CDR1 LGHDT and CDR2 YNNKEL (reference sequence). As DNA, the CDR3 is TGTGCCAGCAGCCAGATATTGACCAGGGAAGAGACCCAGTACTTC. Amino acid sequence: CASSQILTREETQYF.

About this clonotype: This may arise from a read error, as a much more abundant clone is one base away. V usage is TRBV10-3 and J usage is TRBJ2-5; perhaps TRBD1 as D (5 bases). The V gene's germline CDR1 is ENHRY and CDR2 SYGVKD. There are 14 residues in the CDR3. CDR3: CAVSESQGHETQYF. The CDR3 DNA reads TGTGCCGTCAGTGAGTCGCAGGGCCACGAGACCCAGTACTTC.

Concerning this clonotype itself: A read error may account for a junction end that differs from germline. This sequence joins TRBV5-1 and TRBJ2-7; 8 bases map to TRBD2. CDR1 is SGHRS and CDR2 is YFSETQ in the germline V gene. The CDR3 length is 14 residues. Here the CDR3 reads CANSSVSGTYEQYF. The CDR3 DNA reads TGCGCCAACAGCTCGGTTAGCGGGACCTACGAGCAGTACTTC.